This T cell receptor (beta chain) was identified during a study of patients and donors after allogeneic stem cell transplantation. TCRdb ran MiXCR on the RT-PCR reads and lists one entry per CDR3 protein. The sample carries approximately 57,000 distinct CDR3 sequences, less than 15% recorded once. This clonotype has a count of ten or more. V lost 4 bases and J lost 0; bases outside the gene matches: 5. The CDR3 runs to 15 residues. Germline loops: CDR1 SGHTA, CDR2 FQGNSA. Material: blood, either unsorted or a sorted T cell fraction (not recorded which). The gene calls are TRBV7-2 and TRBJ1-2, with TRBD1 matching 7 bases. This TCR derives from a human donor who was either an allogeneic HSCT recipient or a stem cell or donor lymphocyte infusion donor (not recorded which). It is not recorded whose cells these are; they may come from a transplant donor. The CDR3 protein is CASSSNRGTNYGYTF. CDR3 coding DNA: TGTGCCAGCAGCTCCAACAGGGGTACTAACTATGGCTACACCTTC.